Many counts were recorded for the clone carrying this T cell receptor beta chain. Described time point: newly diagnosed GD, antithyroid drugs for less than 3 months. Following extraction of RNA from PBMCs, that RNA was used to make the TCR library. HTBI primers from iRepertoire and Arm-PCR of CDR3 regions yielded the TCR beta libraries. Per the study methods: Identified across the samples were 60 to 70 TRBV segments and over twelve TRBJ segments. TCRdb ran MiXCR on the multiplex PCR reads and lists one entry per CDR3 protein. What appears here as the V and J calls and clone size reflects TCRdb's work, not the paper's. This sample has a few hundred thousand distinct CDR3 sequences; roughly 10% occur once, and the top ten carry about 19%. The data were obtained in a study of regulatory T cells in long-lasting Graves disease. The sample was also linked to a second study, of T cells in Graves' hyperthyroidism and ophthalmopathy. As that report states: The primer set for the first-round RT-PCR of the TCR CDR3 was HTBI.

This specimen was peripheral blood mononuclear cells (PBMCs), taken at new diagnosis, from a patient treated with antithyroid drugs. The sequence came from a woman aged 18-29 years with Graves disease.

CDR3 loop: CASSQFLATGGYEQYF. The CDR3, as DNA: TGTGCCAGCAGCCAATTTTTAGCCACGGGGGGCTACGAGCAGTACTTC. The J gene is TRBJ2-7, the V gene TRBV16; 7 bases are shared with TRBD2. J gave up 3 bases and V 1 base, and 9 bases lay outside the gene matches. The germline gives CDR1 KGHSY, CDR2 FQNENV. CDR3 length equals 16 residues.